A selection of T cell receptor beta chains follows, all from one sample in a study of blood T cell repertoires in COVID-19. The table came from immunoSEQ multiplex PCR; TCRdb's copy has only in-frame clones and leaves some out. Of around 270,000 clones listed, around 89% are singletons. Input material: peripheral blood. The receptors originated from a man aged 25-45 years with acute or convalescent COVID-19. The CDR3 runs from the conserved cysteine through the conserved F or W. The order of the fields is CDR3 DNA, CDR3 protein, J gene, V gene, D gene, clone size. A D gene is named only where the DNA matches it firmly. Clone size is stated in some rows and not others, as once, few, many or a class when expanded.

cdr3_nt: TGTGCCAGCACTCTAAGCTCCTACAATGAGCAGTTCTTC
cdr3_aa: CASTLSSYNEQFF
j_call: TRBJ2-1
v_call: TRBV5-6
d_call: .
clone_size: .

cdr3_nt: TGTGCCAGCAGTACTAGCGGCAGCCTGTCGTACGAGCAGTACTTC
cdr3_aa: CASSTSGSLSYEQYF
j_call: TRBJ2-7
v_call: TRBV28
d_call: TRBD2
clone_size: few

cdr3_nt: TGTGCCTGGAGTGTACAGGTAGACGAGCAGTACTTC
cdr3_aa: CAWSVQVDEQYF
j_call: TRBJ2-7
v_call: TRBV30
d_call: .
clone_size: .

cdr3_nt: TGTGCCTGGAGAGGGGAGAACAGGGGATGGGGCACTGAAGCTTTCTTT
cdr3_aa: CAWRGENRGWGTEAFF
j_call: TRBJ1-1
v_call: TRBV30
d_call: TRBD1
clone_size: .

cdr3_nt: TGTGCCAGTAGTCCCGGACTAGCGGGAGGATCCCCATTGCCTAACAATGAGCAGTTCTTC
cdr3_aa: CASSPGLAGGSPLPNNEQFF
j_call: TRBJ2-1
v_call: TRBV19
d_call: TRBD2
clone_size: .

cdr3_nt: TGTGCCAGCAGCCTGGGACTAGCGGGACTACTCTACGAGCAGTACTTC
cdr3_aa: CASSLGLAGLLYEQYF
j_call: TRBJ2-7
v_call: TRBV14
d_call: TRBD2
clone_size: few

cdr3_nt: TGTGCCAGCAGTATATGGGGACTCCTCCGCTATGGCTACACCTTC
cdr3_aa: CASSIWGLLRYGYTF
j_call: TRBJ1-2
v_call: TRBV6-4
d_call: .
clone_size: .

cdr3_nt: TGTGCCAGAGGACGGGAAAGGCAAGGAGCTGGAAACACCATATATTTT
cdr3_aa: CARGRERQGAGNTIYF
j_call: TRBJ1-3
v_call: TRBV7-3
d_call: .
clone_size: .

cdr3_nt: TGTGCCAGCAGTTTAGTTTACAGGGCCGTCCAAGAGACCCAGTACTTC
cdr3_aa: CASSLVYRAVQETQYF
j_call: TRBJ2-5
v_call: TRBV28
d_call: .
clone_size: .

cdr3_nt: TGTGCCAGCAGCGTGAACAGGGTTTCGGCGAGCACCGGGGAGCTGTTTTTT
cdr3_aa: CASSVNRVSASTGELFF
j_call: TRBJ2-2
v_call: TRBV9
d_call: .
clone_size: .

cdr3_nt: TGCGCCAGCAGCTTGGCCGAGAAGTCTAATGAAAAACTGTTTTTT
cdr3_aa: CASSLAEKSNEKLFF
j_call: TRBJ1-4
v_call: TRBV5-1
d_call: .
clone_size: .

cdr3_nt: TGTGCCAGTAGTGTTGAACTAGCGCCTCGGGTGCAGACCCAGTACTTC
cdr3_aa: CASSVELAPRVQTQYF
j_call: TRBJ2-5
v_call: TRBV19
d_call: TRBD2
clone_size: once

cdr3_nt: TGTGCCAGCAGCCCCCCCGCGAAGAACACCGGGGAGCTGTTTTTT
cdr3_aa: CASSPPAKNTGELFF
j_call: TRBJ2-2
v_call: TRBV5-4
d_call: .
clone_size: .

cdr3_nt: TGCGCCAGCAGCCAAGAAGGCACAGGGCACCAGCCCCAGCATTTT
cdr3_aa: CASSQEGTGHQPQHF
j_call: TRBJ1-5
v_call: TRBV4-1
d_call: .
clone_size: .

cdr3_nt: TGTGGGGCAGGGAACTATGGCTACACCTTC
cdr3_aa: CGAGNYGYTF
j_call: TRBJ1-2
v_call: TRBV28
d_call: .
clone_size: .

cdr3_nt: TGTGCCTGGGCCTGGGGACAGTATGAAAAACTGTTTTTT
cdr3_aa: CAWAWGQYEKLFF
j_call: TRBJ1-4
v_call: TRBV30
d_call: TRBD1
clone_size: .

cdr3_nt: TGCAGCGTCGCGACAGGCTACACCTTC
cdr3_aa: CSVATGYTF
j_call: TRBJ1-2
v_call: TRBV29-1
d_call: .
clone_size: .

cdr3_nt: TGTGCCACCTCCCTTCGGGGGTACACTGAAGCTTTCTTT
cdr3_aa: CATSLRGYTEAFF
j_call: TRBJ1-1
v_call: TRBV12-3/TRBV12-4
d_call: .
clone_size: .

cdr3_nt: TGTGCCAGCAGCCAACCCGGGGTCAGTAGCGCCCAACTTGGTGAGCAGTACTTC
cdr3_aa: CASSQPGVSSAQLGEQYF
j_call: TRBJ2-7
v_call: TRBV3-1/TRBV3-2
d_call: .
clone_size: .

cdr3_nt: TGTGCCTGGAGTGGGGGCGGGAGGACTCAGCATACGCAGTATTTT
cdr3_aa: CAWSGGGRTQHTQYF
j_call: TRBJ2-3
v_call: TRBV30
d_call: TRBD2
clone_size: .

cdr3_nt: TGTGCCAGCTCACCACCCACCCCGGGGCAGCCCCAGCATTTT
cdr3_aa: CASSPPTPGQPQHF
j_call: TRBJ1-5
v_call: TRBV18
d_call: .
clone_size: .

cdr3_nt: TGTGCCAGCAGCACCGGGACAGTGGGTTCACCCCTCCACTTT
cdr3_aa: CASSTGTVGSPLHF
j_call: TRBJ1-6
v_call: TRBV6-5
d_call: TRBD1
clone_size: .

cdr3_nt: TGTGCCAGCAGCCGGGGTTATGGGAACACTGAAGCTTTCTTT
cdr3_aa: CASSRGYGNTEAFF
j_call: TRBJ1-1
v_call: TRBV6-5
d_call: .
clone_size: .

cdr3_nt: TGTGCCAGCAGTTTTACAGGGGGCGGTGGAGATACGCAGTATTTT
cdr3_aa: CASSFTGGGGDTQYF
j_call: TRBJ2-3
v_call: TRBV27
d_call: TRBD1
clone_size: once

cdr3_nt: TGTGCCAGCAGCATGAGGGGGGGTAGTGGGGCCAACGTCCTGACTTTC
cdr3_aa: CASSMRGGSGANVLTF
j_call: TRBJ2-6
v_call: TRBV7-2
d_call: .
clone_size: .

cdr3_nt: TGTGCCAGCAGCTTAAGGGTGCGGATGGTGAGAAACGGGACAGGGGACACCGGGGAGCTGTTTTTT
cdr3_aa: CASSLRVRMVRNGTGDTGELFF
j_call: TRBJ2-2
v_call: TRBV7-8
d_call: TRBD1
clone_size: .

cdr3_nt: TGTGCCACCAGCAGAGATCCACTCACTATGAACACTGAAGCTTTCTTT
cdr3_aa: CATSRDPLTMNTEAFF
j_call: TRBJ1-1
v_call: TRBV15
d_call: .
clone_size: .

cdr3_nt: TGTGCCAGCAGCACGACAGGGAGTGTGACTGAAGCTTTCTTT
cdr3_aa: CASSTTGSVTEAFF
j_call: TRBJ1-1
v_call: TRBV14
d_call: TRBD1
clone_size: .

cdr3_nt: TGTGCCATCAGGACAGGGGGCAATGAGCAGTTCTTC
cdr3_aa: CAIRTGGNEQFF
j_call: TRBJ2-1
v_call: TRBV10-3
d_call: TRBD1
clone_size: .

cdr3_nt: TGTGCCAGCAGCTGGGGCACTCACCGGGAAAAACTGTTTTTT
cdr3_aa: CASSWGTHREKLFF
j_call: TRBJ1-4
v_call: TRBV7-8
d_call: .
clone_size: .

cdr3_nt: TGTGCCAGCCAGACCGGGACAGGCCAATTTTCTGGAAACACCATATATTTT
cdr3_aa: CASQTGTGQFSGNTIYF
j_call: TRBJ1-3
v_call: TRBV19
d_call: TRBD1
clone_size: .

cdr3_nt: TGTGCCAGCAGCTTCCTCGGCGGGAGGGACCACGAGCAGTACTTC
cdr3_aa: CASSFLGGRDHEQYF
j_call: TRBJ2-7
v_call: TRBV3-1/TRBV3-2
d_call: TRBD2
clone_size: .

cdr3_nt: TGTGCCAGTACCGTTAGCGGGAGTATGGATACGCAGTATTTT
cdr3_aa: CASTVSGSMDTQYF
j_call: TRBJ2-3
v_call: TRBV19
d_call: TRBD2
clone_size: .

cdr3_nt: TGCAGCGTTGTAACGCAGTCCTCCTACGAGCAGTACTTC
cdr3_aa: CSVVTQSSYEQYF
j_call: TRBJ2-7
v_call: TRBV29-1
d_call: .
clone_size: .

cdr3_nt: TGTGCCAGCAGCTTGGCGGGGGGTAATCTCGACGAGCAGTACTTC
cdr3_aa: CASSLAGGNLDEQYF
j_call: TRBJ2-7
v_call: TRBV5-4
d_call: TRBD2
clone_size: .

cdr3_nt: TGTGCCAGCCCCGCAGGGAAGAACACTGAAGCTTTCTTT
cdr3_aa: CASPAGKNTEAFF
j_call: TRBJ1-1
v_call: TRBV6-5
d_call: .
clone_size: once

cdr3_nt: TGTGCCAGCACCGACGGACAGGGGGCGCGGGAGACCCAGTACTTC
cdr3_aa: CASTDGQGARETQYF
j_call: TRBJ2-5
v_call: TRBV5-6
d_call: TRBD1
clone_size: few

cdr3_nt: TGTGCCAGCAGCTTAAATCCCCGGACAGAAGGAGAGACCCAGTACTTC
cdr3_aa: CASSLNPRTEGETQYF
j_call: TRBJ2-5
v_call: TRBV7-3
d_call: .
clone_size: .

cdr3_nt: TGTGCCAGCAGCCGAGGGACTAGCGGGTTCCAAGAGACCCAGTACTTC
cdr3_aa: CASSRGTSGFQETQYF
j_call: TRBJ2-5
v_call: TRBV4-2
d_call: TRBD2
clone_size: .

cdr3_nt: TGTGCCAGCAGACTCGACAGGGGACGGGGCTACACCTTC
cdr3_aa: CASRLDRGRGYTF
j_call: TRBJ1-2
v_call: TRBV12-3/TRBV12-4
d_call: TRBD1
clone_size: .

cdr3_nt: TGCGCCAGCAGCTCGGGACAAAACACTGAAGCTTTCTTT
cdr3_aa: CASSSGQNTEAFF
j_call: TRBJ1-1
v_call: TRBV10-2
d_call: .
clone_size: few